Listed below are T cell receptor beta chains from one sample, sequenced in a study of T cell changes during pregnancy in multiple sclerosis. Method: immunoSEQ multiplex PCR; TCRdb's copy keeps in-frame clones and lacks some. The sample records more than 45,000 clones, 93% being singletons. The sequencing used CD8+ T cells from peripheral blood mononuclear cells, collected in the second trimester of pregnancy. These receptors all come from a female donor with multiple sclerosis, enrolled in a pregnancy study. CDR3s leave out the opening cysteine and the closing phenylalanine or tryptophan. Clone size is shown for a subset of rows, as once, few, many or a class of expanded clone.

abundance: .; v_gene: TRBV11-2; j_gene: TRBJ2-1; CDR3aa: ASSLALPGGASYNEQF
abundance: .; v_gene: TRBV4-3; j_gene: TRBJ2-3; CDR3aa: ASSQEISSVTDTQY
abundance: .; v_gene: TRBV9; j_gene: TRBJ2-5; CDR3aa: ASSDGLAEETQY
abundance: .; v_gene: TRBV2; j_gene: TRBJ2-7; CDR3aa: ASRAGPAAEQY
abundance: .; v_gene: TRBV14; j_gene: TRBJ2-2; CDR3aa: ASSLAGGRNTGELF
abundance: .; v_gene: TRBV7-8; j_gene: TRBJ1-1; CDR3aa: ASSPRGGRGNTEAF
abundance: .; v_gene: TRBV4-1; j_gene: TRBJ1-5; CDR3aa: ASSQPPGNQPQH
abundance: .; v_gene: TRBV6-5; j_gene: TRBJ2-2; CDR3aa: ASRFDRANTGELF
abundance: .; v_gene: TRBV19; j_gene: TRBJ1-1; CDR3aa: ASSTGQGLLTEAF
abundance: .; v_gene: TRBV6-1; j_gene: TRBJ2-5; CDR3aa: ASSEGTGTETQY
abundance: .; v_gene: TRBV27; j_gene: TRBJ2-7; CDR3aa: ASRLGGHISYEQY
abundance: .; v_gene: TRBV6-4; j_gene: TRBJ1-6; CDR3aa: ASSDSSTGNSPLH
abundance: .; v_gene: TRBV4-1; j_gene: TRBJ2-5; CDR3aa: ASSRLQGAGETQY
abundance: .; v_gene: TRBV4-2; j_gene: TRBJ2-7; CDR3aa: ASSQDGDVGTHYEQY
abundance: .; v_gene: TRBV6-6; j_gene: TRBJ2-1; CDR3aa: ASSYEVAGVKDEQF
abundance: .; v_gene: TRBV27; j_gene: TRBJ2-7; CDR3aa: ASSSRKGYEQY
abundance: .; v_gene: TRBV7-3; j_gene: TRBJ1-2; CDR3aa: ASSTRCRANYGYT
abundance: .; v_gene: TRBV5-4; j_gene: TRBJ2-1; CDR3aa: ASSGGAEQF
abundance: once; v_gene: TRBV11-2; j_gene: TRBJ1-1; CDR3aa: ASSIPAGMNTEAF
abundance: .; v_gene: TRBV27; j_gene: TRBJ2-1; CDR3aa: ASSTFRERNNEQF
abundance: once; v_gene: TRBV10-2; j_gene: TRBJ2-1; CDR3aa: ASSEAPSGAYNEQF
abundance: .; v_gene: TRBV27; j_gene: TRBJ2-7; CDR3aa: ASSYGGGSYEQY
abundance: .; v_gene: TRBV5-4; j_gene: TRBJ1-1; CDR3aa: ASSYTGQGLNTEAF
abundance: .; v_gene: TRBV6-1; j_gene: TRBJ2-7; CDR3aa: ASSPDREPYEQY
abundance: .; v_gene: TRBV10-3; j_gene: TRBJ2-7; CDR3aa: AISESTGGYEQY
abundance: .; v_gene: TRBV4-3; j_gene: TRBJ2-7; CDR3aa: ASSQEGVGGGEQY
abundance: .; v_gene: TRBV6-1; j_gene: TRBJ1-2; CDR3aa: ASSEPDTYGYT
abundance: .; v_gene: TRBV10-3; j_gene: TRBJ1-4; CDR3aa: AISGQGANEKLF
abundance: few; v_gene: TRBV6-6; j_gene: TRBJ1-1; CDR3aa: ASSLTGAEAF
abundance: .; v_gene: TRBV5-1; j_gene: TRBJ2-7; CDR3aa: ASSLGGDYEQY
abundance: .; v_gene: TRBV27; j_gene: TRBJ1-5; CDR3aa: ASSSGGAGQPQH
abundance: .; v_gene: TRBV2; j_gene: TRBJ2-1; CDR3aa: ASSISGGGYNEQF
abundance: .; v_gene: TRBV13; j_gene: TRBJ2-5; CDR3aa: ASSLGLRETQY
abundance: .; v_gene: TRBV6-4; j_gene: TRBJ2-7; CDR3aa: ASSWTDTYEQY
abundance: .; v_gene: TRBV7-6; j_gene: TRBJ1-2; CDR3aa: ASSVGANPDFYGYT
abundance: few; v_gene: TRBV5-5; j_gene: TRBJ2-7; CDR3aa: ASSLEGSVSYEQY